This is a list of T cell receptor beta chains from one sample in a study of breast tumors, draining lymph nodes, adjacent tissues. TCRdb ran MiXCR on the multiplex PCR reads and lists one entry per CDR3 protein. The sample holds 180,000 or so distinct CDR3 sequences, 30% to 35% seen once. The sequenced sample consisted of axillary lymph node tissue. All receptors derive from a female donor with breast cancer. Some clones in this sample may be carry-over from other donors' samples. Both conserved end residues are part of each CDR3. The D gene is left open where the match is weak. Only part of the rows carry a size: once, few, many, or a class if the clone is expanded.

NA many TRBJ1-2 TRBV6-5 TGTGCCAGCAGTTACTCGAACCAGGCAGGCTACACCTTC CASSYSNQAGYTF
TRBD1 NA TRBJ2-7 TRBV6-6 TGTGTCAGCAGTTACTCTGGACAGGGGGCGGACGAGCAGTGCTTC CVSSYSGQGADEQCF
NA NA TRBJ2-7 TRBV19 TGTGCCAGTAGTATAGCGGCTAGCATCGACGAGCAGTACTTC CASSIAASIDEQYF
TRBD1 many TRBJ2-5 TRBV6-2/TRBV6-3 TGTGCCAGCAGACTCGACAGGGAGATCTCGAAGACCCAGTACTTC CASRLDREISKTQYF
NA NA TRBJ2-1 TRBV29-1 TGCAGCGTCCCGGACAGCGCGACTTCCAGCGATACGCAGTTCTTC CSVPDSATSSDTQFF
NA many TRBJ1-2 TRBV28 TGTGCCAGCACCCCCTCCCGGGGGGCCAAGGGCTACACCTTC CASTPSRGAKGYTF
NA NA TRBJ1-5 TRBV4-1 TGCGCCAGCAGCCAAGAGCCCGGGCGAGGGCAGCCCCAGCATTTT CASSQEPGRGQPQHF
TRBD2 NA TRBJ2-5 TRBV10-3 TGTGCCATCAGTGAATATGGGCGGGGGAAAGGGGAGACCCAGTACTTC CAISEYGRGKGETQYF
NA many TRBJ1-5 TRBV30 TGTGCCTGGAGTCTATACAGAGGTCGATCGGATAGCAATCAGCCCCAGCATTTT CAWSLYRGRSDSNQPQHF
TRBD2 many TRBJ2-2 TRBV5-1 TGCGCCAGCAGTTTTAATCTAGGTAGCGGGGGATTGAACACCGGGGAGCTGTTTTTT CASSFNLGSGGLNTGELFF
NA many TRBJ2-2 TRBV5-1 TGCGCCAGCAGTTTGGGACACCGGAACACCGGGGAGCTGTTTTTT CASSLGHRNTGELFF
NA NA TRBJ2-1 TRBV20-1 TGCAGTGCGCCGAGGCGCGGGAAATTACCTGAGCAGTTCTTC CSAPRRGKLPEQFF
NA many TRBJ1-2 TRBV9 TGTGCCAGCTGGGGTGGGTTTGGAGACTATGGCTACACCTTC CASWGGFGDYGYTF
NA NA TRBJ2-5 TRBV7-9 TGTGTCAGCTGCTTGGGTCGTACCCCCCAAGAGACCCAGTACTTC CVSCLGRTPQETQYF
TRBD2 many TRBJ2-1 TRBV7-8 TGTGCCAGCAGCTTTATTAGCGGGAGGTTTGAAAATGAGCAGTTCTTC CASSFISGRFENEQFF
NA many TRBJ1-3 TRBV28 TGTGCCAGCAGTCTGCAGGGTGGAAACACCATATATTTT CASSLQGGNTIYF
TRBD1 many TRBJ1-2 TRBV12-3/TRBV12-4 TGTGCCAGCAGTTTAGCCCGACAGGGCTCCGCTTCTAACTATGGCTACACCTTC CASSLARQGSASNYGYTF
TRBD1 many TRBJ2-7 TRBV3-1 TGTGCCAGCAGCCACTTGACAGGGGGCAAGTACGAGCAGTACTTC CASSHLTGGKYEQYF